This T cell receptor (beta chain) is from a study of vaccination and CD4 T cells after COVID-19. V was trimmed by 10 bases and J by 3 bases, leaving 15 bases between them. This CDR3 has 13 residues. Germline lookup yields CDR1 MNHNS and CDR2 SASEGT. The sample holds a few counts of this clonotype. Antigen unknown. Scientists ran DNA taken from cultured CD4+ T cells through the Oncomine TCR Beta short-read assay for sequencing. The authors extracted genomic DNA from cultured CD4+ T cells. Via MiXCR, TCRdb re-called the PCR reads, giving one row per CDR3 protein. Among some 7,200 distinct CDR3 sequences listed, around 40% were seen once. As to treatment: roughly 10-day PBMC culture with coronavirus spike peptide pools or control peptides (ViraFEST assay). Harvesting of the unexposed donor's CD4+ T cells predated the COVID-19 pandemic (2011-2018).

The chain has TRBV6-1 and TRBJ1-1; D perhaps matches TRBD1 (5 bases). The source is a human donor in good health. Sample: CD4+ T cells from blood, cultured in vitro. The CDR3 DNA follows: TGTGCCACCTGGGGACGGTCCTACACTGAAGCTTTCTTT. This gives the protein CATWGRSYTEAFF.